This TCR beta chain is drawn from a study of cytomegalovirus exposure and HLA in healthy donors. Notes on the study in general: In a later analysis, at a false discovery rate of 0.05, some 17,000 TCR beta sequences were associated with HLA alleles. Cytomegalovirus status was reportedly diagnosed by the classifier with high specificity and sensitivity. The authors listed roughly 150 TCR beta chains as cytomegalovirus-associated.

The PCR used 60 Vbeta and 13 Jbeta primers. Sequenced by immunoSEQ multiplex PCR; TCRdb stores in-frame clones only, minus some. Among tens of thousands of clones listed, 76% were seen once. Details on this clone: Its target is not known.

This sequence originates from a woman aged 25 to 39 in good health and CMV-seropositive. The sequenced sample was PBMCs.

This CDR3 is CASSEFSGGANEQFF. The CDR3 bases are TGTGCCAGCAGTGAATTTAGCGGGGGGGCAAATGAGCAGTTCTTC. The V gene is TRBV6-1, the J gene TRBJ2-1, with TRBD2 matching 11 bases. V lost 2 bases and J lost 7; bases outside the gene matches: 4. Germline loops: CDR1 MNHNS, CDR2 SASEGT. This CDR3 region has 15 residues.